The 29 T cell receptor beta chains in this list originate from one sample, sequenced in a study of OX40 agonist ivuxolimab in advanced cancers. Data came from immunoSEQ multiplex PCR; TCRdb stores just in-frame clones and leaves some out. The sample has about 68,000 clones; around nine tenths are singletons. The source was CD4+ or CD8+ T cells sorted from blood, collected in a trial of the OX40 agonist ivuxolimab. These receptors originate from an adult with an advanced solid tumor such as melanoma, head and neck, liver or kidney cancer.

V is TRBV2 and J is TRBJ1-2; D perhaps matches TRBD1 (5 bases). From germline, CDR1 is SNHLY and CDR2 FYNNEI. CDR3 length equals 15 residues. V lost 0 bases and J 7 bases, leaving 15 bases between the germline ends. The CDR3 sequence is CASSEAASSGFGYTF. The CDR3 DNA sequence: TGTGCCAGCAGTGAAGCGGCCTCTTCAGGGTTTGGCTACACCTTC.

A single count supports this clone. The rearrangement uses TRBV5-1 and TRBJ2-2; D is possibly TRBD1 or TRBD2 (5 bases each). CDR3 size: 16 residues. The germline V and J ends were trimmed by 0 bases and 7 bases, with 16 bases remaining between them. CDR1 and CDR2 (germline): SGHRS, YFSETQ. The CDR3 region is CASSLAGRGGNGELFF. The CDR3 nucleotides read TGCGCCAGCAGCTTGGCGGGACGCGGAGGAAACGGGGAGCTGTTTTTT.

CDR3 region: CASSSGYSPLHF. CDR3 nucleotide sequence: TGCGCCAGCAGTTCTGGTTATTCACCCCTCCACTTT. V and J are TRBV10-1 and TRBJ1-6; D not resolved. V lost 5 bases and J 8 bases, leaving 7 bases between the germline ends. The V gene's germline CDR1 is WNHNN and CDR2 SYGVQD (reference sequence). CDR3 length: 12 residues.

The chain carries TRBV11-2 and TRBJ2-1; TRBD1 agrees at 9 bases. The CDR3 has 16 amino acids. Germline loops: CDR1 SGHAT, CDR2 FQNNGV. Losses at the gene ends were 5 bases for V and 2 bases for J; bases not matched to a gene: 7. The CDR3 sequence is CASSRSWDRAYNEQFF. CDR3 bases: TGTGCCAGCAGCCGCAGTTGGGACAGGGCCTACAATGAGCAGTTCTTC.

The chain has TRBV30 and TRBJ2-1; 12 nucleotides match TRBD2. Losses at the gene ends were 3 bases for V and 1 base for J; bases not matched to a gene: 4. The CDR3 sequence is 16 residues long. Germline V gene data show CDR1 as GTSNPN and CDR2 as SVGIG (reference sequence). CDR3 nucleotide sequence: TGTGCCTGGAGGCCGACTAGCGGGAGTTCCTACAATGAGCAGTTCTTC. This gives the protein CAWRPTSGSSYNEQFF.

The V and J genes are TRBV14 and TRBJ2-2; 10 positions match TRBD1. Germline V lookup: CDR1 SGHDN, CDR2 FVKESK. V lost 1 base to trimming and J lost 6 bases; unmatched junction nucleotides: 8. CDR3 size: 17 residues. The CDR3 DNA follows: TGTGCCAGCAGCCAAGGCCCGGGACAGGGGATTGCCGGGGAGCTGTTTTTT. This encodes CASSQGPGQGIAGELFF.

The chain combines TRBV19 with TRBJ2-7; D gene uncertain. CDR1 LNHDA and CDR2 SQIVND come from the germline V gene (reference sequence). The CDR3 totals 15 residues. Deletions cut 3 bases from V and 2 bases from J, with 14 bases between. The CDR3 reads CASSMLSRGTYEQYF. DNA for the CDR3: TGTGCCAGTAGTATGCTCTCACGAGGAACCTACGAGCAGTACTTC.

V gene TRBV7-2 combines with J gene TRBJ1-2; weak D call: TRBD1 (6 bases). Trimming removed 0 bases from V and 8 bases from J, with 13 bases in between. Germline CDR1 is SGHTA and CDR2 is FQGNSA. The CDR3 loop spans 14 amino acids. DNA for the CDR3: TGTGCCAGCAGCTTAGCTGGTCAAACAGGGGGCTACACCTTC. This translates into CASSLAGQTGGYTF.

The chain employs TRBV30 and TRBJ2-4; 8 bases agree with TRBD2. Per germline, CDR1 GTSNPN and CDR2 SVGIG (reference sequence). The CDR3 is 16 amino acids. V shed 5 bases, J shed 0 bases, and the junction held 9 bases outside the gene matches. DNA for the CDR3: TGTGCCTGGTGCGCAGCGGGAGCCCTAGCCAAAAACATTCAGTACTTC. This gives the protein CAWCAAGALAKNIQYF.

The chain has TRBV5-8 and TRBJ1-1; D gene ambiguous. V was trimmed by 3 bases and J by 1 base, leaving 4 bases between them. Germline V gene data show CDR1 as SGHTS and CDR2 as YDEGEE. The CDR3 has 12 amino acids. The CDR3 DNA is TGTGCCAGCAGCTGGCAGAACACTGAAGCTTTCTTT. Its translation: CASSWQNTEAFF.

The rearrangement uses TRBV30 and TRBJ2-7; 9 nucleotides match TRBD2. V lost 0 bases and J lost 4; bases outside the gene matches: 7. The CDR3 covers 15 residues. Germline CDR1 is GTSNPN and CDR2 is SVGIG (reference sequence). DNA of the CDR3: TGTGCCTGGAGTGTAGGGGCGGGAGGGCCGTACGAGCAGTACTTC. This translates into CAWSVGAGGPYEQYF. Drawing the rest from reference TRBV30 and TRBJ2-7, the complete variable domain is SQTIHQWPATLVQPVGSPLSLECTVEGTSNPNLYWYRQAAGRGLQLLFYSVGIGQISSEVPQNLSASRPQDRQFILSSKKLLLSDSGFYLCAWSVGAGGPYEQYFGPGTRLTVT.

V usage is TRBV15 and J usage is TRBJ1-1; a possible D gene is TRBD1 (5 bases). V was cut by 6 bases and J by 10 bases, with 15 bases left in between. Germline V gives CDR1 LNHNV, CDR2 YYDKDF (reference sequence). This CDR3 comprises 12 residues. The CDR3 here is CATSDSYLPAFF. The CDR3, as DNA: TGTGCCACCAGTGACAGTTACCTCCCAGCTTTCTTT.

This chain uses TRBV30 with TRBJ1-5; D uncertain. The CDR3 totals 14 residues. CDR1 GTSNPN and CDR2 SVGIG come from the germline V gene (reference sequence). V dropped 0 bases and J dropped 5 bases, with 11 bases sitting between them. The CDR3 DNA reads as TGTGCCTGGAGTGTCGGACGGACCCATCAGCCCCAGCATTTT. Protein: CAWSVGRTHQPQHF. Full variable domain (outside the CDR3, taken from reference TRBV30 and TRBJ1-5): SQTIHQWPATLVQPVGSPLSLECTVEGTSNPNLYWYRQAAGRGLQLLFYSVGIGQISSEVPQNLSASRPQDRQFILSSKKLLLSDSGFYLCAWSVGRTHQPQHFGDGTRLSIL.

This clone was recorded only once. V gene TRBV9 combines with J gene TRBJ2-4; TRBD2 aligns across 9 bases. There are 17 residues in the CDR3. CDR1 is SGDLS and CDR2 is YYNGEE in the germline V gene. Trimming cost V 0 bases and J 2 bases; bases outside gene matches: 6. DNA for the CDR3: TGTGCCAGCAGCGTAGAGGCTAGCGGGACCTCCAAAAACATTCAGTACTTC. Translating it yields CASSVEASGTSKNIQYF.

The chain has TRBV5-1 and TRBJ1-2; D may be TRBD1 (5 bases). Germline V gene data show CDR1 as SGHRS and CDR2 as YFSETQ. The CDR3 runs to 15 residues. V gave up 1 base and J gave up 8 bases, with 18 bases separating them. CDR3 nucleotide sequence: TGCGCCAGCAGCTTGTCTCCCAGGGAAGCCCAAGGCTACACCTTC. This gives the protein CASSLSPREAQGYTF.

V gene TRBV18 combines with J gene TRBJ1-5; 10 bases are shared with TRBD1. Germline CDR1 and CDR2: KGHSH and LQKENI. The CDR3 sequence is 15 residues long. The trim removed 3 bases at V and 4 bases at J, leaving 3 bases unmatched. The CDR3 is CASSPGQGGNQPQHF. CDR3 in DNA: TGTGCCAGCTCACCCGGACAGGGGGGTAATCAGCCCCAGCATTTT.

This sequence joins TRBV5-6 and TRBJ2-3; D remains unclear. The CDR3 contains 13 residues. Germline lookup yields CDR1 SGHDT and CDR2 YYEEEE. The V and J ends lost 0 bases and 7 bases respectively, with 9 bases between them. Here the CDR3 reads CASSLAPTHTQYF. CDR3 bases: TGTGCCAGCAGCTTGGCACCAACGCATACGCAGTATTTT.

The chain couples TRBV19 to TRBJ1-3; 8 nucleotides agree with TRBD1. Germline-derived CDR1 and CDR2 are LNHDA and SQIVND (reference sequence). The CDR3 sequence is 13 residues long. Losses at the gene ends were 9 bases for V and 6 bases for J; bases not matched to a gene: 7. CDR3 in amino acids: CASRDRRTNTIYF. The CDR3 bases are TGTGCCAGCAGGGACAGGAGAACAAACACCATATATTTT.

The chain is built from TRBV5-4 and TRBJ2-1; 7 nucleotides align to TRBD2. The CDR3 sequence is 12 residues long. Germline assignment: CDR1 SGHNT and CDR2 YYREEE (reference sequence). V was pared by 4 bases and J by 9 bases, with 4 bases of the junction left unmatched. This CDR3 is CASSLRTSEQFF. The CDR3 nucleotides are TGTGCCAGCAGCCTCCGGACTAGTGAGCAGTTCTTC. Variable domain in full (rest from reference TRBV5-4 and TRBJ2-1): ETGVTQSPTHLIKTRGQQVTLRCSSQSGHNTVSWYQQALGQGPQFIFQYYREEENGRGNFPPRFSGLQFPNYSSELNVNALELDDSALYLCASSLRTSEQFFGPGTRLTVL.

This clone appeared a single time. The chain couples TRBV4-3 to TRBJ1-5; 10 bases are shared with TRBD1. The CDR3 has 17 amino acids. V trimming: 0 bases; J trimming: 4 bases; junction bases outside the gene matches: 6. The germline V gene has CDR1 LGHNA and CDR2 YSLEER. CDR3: CASSQDRGQGINQPQHF. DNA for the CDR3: TGCGCCAGCAGCCAAGATCGGGGACAGGGGATAAATCAGCCCCAGCATTTT.

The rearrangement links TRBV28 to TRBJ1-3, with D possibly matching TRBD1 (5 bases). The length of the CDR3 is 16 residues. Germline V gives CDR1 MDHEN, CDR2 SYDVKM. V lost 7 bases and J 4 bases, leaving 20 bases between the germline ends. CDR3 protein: CASNDRAGTGGNTIYF. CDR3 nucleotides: TGTGCCAGCAATGACCGCGCCGGGACGGGAGGAAACACCATATATTTT. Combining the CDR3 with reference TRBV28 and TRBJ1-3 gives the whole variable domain DVKVTQSSRYLVKRTGEKVFLECVQDMDHENMFWYRQDPGLGLRLIYFSYDVKMKEKGDIPEGYSVSREKKERFSLILESASTNQTSMYLCASNDRAGTGGNTIYFGEGSWLTVV.

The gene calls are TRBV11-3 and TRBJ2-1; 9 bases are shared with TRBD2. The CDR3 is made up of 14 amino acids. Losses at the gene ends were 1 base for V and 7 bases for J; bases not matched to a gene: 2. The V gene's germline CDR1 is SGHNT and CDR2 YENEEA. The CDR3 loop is CASSLGREGNEQFF. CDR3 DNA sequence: TGTGCCAGCAGCTTAGGGCGGGAGGGTAATGAGCAGTTCTTC.

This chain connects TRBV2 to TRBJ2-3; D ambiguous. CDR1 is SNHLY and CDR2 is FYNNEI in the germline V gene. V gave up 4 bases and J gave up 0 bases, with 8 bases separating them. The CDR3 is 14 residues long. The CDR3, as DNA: TGTGCCAGCAGTGTGACTTACAGCACAGATACGCAGTATTTT. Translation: CASSVTYSTDTQYF.

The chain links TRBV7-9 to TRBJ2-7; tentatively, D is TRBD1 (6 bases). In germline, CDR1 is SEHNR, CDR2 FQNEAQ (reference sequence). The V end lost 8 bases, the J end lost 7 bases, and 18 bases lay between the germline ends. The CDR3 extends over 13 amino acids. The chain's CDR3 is CASGLRGQREQYF. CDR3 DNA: TGTGCCAGCGGCCTCAGGGGCCAGAGGGAGCAGTACTTC.

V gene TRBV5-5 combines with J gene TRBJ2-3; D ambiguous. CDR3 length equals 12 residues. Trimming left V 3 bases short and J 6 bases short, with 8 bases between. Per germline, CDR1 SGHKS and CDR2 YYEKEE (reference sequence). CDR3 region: CASSSGWDTQYF. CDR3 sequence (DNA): TGTGCCAGCAGCTCTGGGTGGGATACGCAGTATTTT.

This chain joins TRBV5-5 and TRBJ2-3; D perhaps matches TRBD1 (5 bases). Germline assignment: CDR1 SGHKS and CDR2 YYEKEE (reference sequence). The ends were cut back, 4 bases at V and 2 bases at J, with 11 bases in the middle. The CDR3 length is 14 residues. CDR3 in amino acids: CASSVGQNTDTQYF. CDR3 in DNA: TGTGCCAGCAGCGTGGGGCAGAACACAGATACGCAGTATTTT.

The CDR3 reads CASSLGGWYTEAFF. The CDR3 nucleotides are TGTGCCAGCAGCTTGGGGGGGTGGTACACTGAAGCTTTCTTT. This chain links TRBV5-6 with TRBJ1-1; maybe TRBD1 (5 bases). Per germline, CDR1 SGHDT and CDR2 YYEEEE. The ends were cut back, 0 bases at V and 3 bases at J, with 9 bases in the middle. The CDR3 has 14 amino acids.

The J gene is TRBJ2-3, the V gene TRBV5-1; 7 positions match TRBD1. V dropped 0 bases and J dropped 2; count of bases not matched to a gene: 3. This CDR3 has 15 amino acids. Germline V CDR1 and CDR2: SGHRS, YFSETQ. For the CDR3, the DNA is TGCGCCAGCAGCTTGGAGGGACAGTCCACAGATACGCAGTATTTT. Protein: CASSLEGQSTDTQYF.

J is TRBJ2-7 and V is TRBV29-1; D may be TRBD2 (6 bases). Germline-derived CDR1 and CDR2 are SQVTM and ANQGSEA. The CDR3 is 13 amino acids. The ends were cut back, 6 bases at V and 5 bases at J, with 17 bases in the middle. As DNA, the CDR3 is TGCAGCGTCGGCCCCTTGCGCGGGGACGAGCAGTACTTC. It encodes CSVGPLRGDEQYF.